Listed below are T cell receptor beta chains from one sample, sequenced in a study of T-cell memory formation after mild COVID-19. One entry per CDR3 protein results from TCRdb running MiXCR on the 5' RACE reads. The sample shows 40,000 or so distinct CDR3 sequences, less than 8% of them seen only once. Input material: PBMCs or a T cell subset sorted from them (not recorded which). Receptor source: an adult who had mild COVID-19 (a few samples of this study predate the infection). Cell type and time point are not known. CDR3s include the opening cysteine and the closing phenylalanine or tryptophan. A D gene is named only where the DNA matches it firmly. Clone size is given for some rows only: seen once, a few or many times, or a class if the clone is expanded.

cdr3_aa | cdr3_nt | v_call | clone_size | d_call | j_call | cdr3_length
CASSSLVMYEQYF | TGTGCCAGCAGTTCCCTAGTTATGTACGAGCAGTACTTC | TRBV27 | . | . | TRBJ2-7 | 13
CASSLGSGTTYEQYF | TGTGCCAGCAGTTTAGGTAGCGGGACAACCTACGAGCAGTACTTC | TRBV6-5 | many | TRBD2 | TRBJ2-7 | 15
CSARVLAGGSYNEQFF | TGCAGTGCTAGAGTCCTAGCGGGGGGTTCCTACAATGAGCAGTTCTTC | TRBV20-1 | . | TRBD2 | TRBJ2-1 | 16
CASTSGASDTQYF | TGTGCCAGCACTAGCGGGGCCTCAGATACGCAGTATTTT | TRBV5-4 | few | TRBD2 | TRBJ2-3 | 13
CASSLSAGLEQYF | TGTGCCAGCAGCTTATCGGCAGGGCTCGAGCAGTACTTC | TRBV7-9 | many | . | TRBJ2-7 | 13
CASSPPVSGVHIQYF | TGTGCCAGCTCACCACCGGTTTCCGGGGTTCACATTCAGTACTTC | TRBV18 | many | . | TRBJ2-4 | 15
CASSVGGLETQYF | TGTGCCAGTAGTGTAGGGGGCCTAGAGACCCAGTACTTC | TRBV19 | . | TRBD1 | TRBJ2-5 | 13
CASSLEGSGRPDWEQYF | TGTGCCAGCAGCTTAGAGGGTAGCGGGAGACCCGACTGGGAGCAGTACTTC | TRBV7-8 | few | TRBD2 | TRBJ2-7 | 17
CASSYQLGTDTQYF | TGCGCCAGCAGCTATCAGCTCGGCACAGATACGCAGTATTTT | TRBV5-1 | . | . | TRBJ2-3 | 14
CASSQSVRVYGYTF | TGTGCCAGCAGCCAAAGTGTGCGGGTCTATGGCTACACCTTC | TRBV3-1 | . | . | TRBJ1-2 | 14
CASRPTILTGELFF | TGTGCCAGCAGACCTACAATCCTTACCGGGGAGCTGTTTTTT | TRBV7-6 | many | . | TRBJ2-2 | 14
CASSLDGGSGELFF | TGCGCCAGCAGCTTGGATGGAGGGTCCGGGGAGCTGTTTTTT | TRBV5-1 | many | . | TRBJ2-2 | 14
CASSVDVNTEAFF | TGTGCCAGCAGCGTAGATGTGAACACTGAAGCTTTCTTT | TRBV9 | . | . | TRBJ1-1 | 13
CASSSQSGQGILHGYTF | TGTGCCAGCAGTTCACAATCGGGACAGGGCATATTACATGGCTACACCTTC | TRBV5-6 | few | TRBD1 | TRBJ1-2 | 17
CASSPTGRSTDTQYF | TGTGCCAGCAGCCCCACGGGACGGAGCACAGATACGCAGTATTTT | TRBV7-3 | few | . | TRBJ2-3 | 15
CASSPGLANQETQYF | TGTGCCAGCAGCCCCGGACTAGCAAATCAAGAGACCCAGTACTTC | TRBV4-2 | many | TRBD2 | TRBJ2-5 | 15
CASSRRLYNEQFF | TGTGCCAGCAGCCGCCGCTTATACAATGAGCAGTTCTTC | TRBV14 | many | . | TRBJ2-1 | 13
CASSQTYEQYF | TGTGCCAGCAGTCAAACCTACGAGCAGTACTTC | TRBV6-2/TRBV6-3 | . | . | TRBJ2-7 | 11
CASRKRGLNSGNTIYF | TGTGCCAGCAGAAAAAGGGGACTGAACTCTGGAAACACCATATATTTT | TRBV13 | . | . | TRBJ1-3 | 16
CASSQSAETGNTIYF | TGTGCCAGCAGCCAATCCGCCGAAACTGGAAACACCATATATTTT | TRBV16 | . | . | TRBJ1-3 | 15
CASSFSSPLSSYNEQFF | TGTGCCAGCAGCTTTTCCTCCCCTCTAAGCTCCTACAATGAGCAGTTCTTC | TRBV7-8 | many | . | TRBJ2-1 | 17
CASSPGFYGYTF | TGTGCCAGCTCACCAGGGTTCTATGGCTACACCTTC | TRBV18 | . | . | TRBJ1-2 | 12
CASSLVLGQGSNGYTF | TGTGCCAGCAGCTTGGTACTCGGACAGGGTTCGAATGGCTACACCTTC | TRBV5-4 | . | TRBD1 | TRBJ1-2 | 16
CASSYYGNTGELFF | TGCGCCAGCAGCTACTACGGGAACACCGGGGAGCTGTTTTTT | TRBV5-1 | many | . | TRBJ2-2 | 14
CATSLWDTEAFF | TGTGCCACCTCTCTTTGGGACACTGAAGCTTTCTTT | TRBV13 | . | . | TRBJ1-1 | 12
CASSPRLGPYEQYF | TGTGCCAGCAGTCCACGATTGGGGCCCTACGAGCAGTACTTC | TRBV12-3/TRBV12-4 | many | . | TRBJ2-7 | 14
CASSLDTPYEQYF | TGTGCCAGCAGTTTAGACACCCCCTACGAGCAGTACTTC | TRBV7-6 | many | . | TRBJ2-7 | 13
CATSRAGGGNIQYF | TGTGCCACCAGCAGAGCGGGAGGAGGGAACATTCAGTACTTC | TRBV15 | many | TRBD2 | TRBJ2-4 | 14
CASSGTYEQYF | TGCGCCAGCAGCGGGACCTACGAGCAGTACTTC | TRBV5-1 | many | . | TRBJ2-7 | 11